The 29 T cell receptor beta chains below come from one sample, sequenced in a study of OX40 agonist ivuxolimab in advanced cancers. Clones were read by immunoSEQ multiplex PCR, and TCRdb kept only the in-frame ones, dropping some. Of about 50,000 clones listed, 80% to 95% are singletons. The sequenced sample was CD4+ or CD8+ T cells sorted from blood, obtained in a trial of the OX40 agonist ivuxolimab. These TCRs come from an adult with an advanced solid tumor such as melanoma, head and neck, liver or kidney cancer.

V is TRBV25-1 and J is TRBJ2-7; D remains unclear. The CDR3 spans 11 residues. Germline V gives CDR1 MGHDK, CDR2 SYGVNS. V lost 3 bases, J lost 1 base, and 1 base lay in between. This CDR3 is CASSESYEQYF. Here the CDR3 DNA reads TGTGCCAGCAGTGAGTCCTACGAGCAGTACTTC.

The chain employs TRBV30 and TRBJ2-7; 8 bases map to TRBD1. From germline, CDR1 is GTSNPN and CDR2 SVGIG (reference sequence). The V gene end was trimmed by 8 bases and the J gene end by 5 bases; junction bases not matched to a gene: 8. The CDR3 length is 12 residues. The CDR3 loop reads CAGKDRAHEQYF. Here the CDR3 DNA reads TGTGCCGGAAAGGACAGGGCCCACGAGCAGTACTTC.

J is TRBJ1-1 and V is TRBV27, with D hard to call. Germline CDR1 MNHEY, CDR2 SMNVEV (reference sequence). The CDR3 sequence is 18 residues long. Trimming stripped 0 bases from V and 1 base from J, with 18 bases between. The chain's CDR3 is CASSLSVSDGARNTEAFF. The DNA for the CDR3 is TGTGCCAGCAGTTTATCAGTTTCGGACGGTGCTAGGAACACTGAAGCTTTCTTT.

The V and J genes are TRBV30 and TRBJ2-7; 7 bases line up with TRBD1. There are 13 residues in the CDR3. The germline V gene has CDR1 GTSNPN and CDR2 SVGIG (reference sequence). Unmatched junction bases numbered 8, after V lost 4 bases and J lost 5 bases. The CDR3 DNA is TGTGCCTGGACGAGGGACAGATTGGACGAGCAGTACTTC. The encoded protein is CAWTRDRLDEQYF.

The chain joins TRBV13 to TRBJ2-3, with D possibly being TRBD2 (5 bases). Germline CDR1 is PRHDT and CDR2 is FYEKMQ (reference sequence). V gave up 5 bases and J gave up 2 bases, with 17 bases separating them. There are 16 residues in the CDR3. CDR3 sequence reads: CASSPRPVTNTDTQYF. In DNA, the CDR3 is TGTGCCAGCAGCCCAAGGCCGGTGACTAACACAGATACGCAGTATTTT.

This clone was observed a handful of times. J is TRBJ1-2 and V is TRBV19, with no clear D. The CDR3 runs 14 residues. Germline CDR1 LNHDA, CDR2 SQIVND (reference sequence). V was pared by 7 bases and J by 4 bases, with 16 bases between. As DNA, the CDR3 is TGTGCCAGTACCCCGGCCCTTACGGCCTATGGCTACACCTTC. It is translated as CASTPALTAYGYTF.

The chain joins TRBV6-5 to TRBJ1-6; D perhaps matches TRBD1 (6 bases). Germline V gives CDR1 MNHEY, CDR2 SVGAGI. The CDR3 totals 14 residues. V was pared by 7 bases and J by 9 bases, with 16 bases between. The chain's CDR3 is CASTDRRGGSPLHF. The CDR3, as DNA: TGTGCCAGCACCGACAGGAGGGGAGGTTCACCCCTCCACTTT.

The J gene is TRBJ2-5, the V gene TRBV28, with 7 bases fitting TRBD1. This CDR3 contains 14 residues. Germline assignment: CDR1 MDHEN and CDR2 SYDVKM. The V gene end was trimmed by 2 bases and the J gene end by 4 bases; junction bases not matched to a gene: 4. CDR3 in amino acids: CASSLRGGGETQYF. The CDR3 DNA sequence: TGTGCCAGCAGTTTAAGAGGGGGCGGAGAGACCCAGTACTTC.

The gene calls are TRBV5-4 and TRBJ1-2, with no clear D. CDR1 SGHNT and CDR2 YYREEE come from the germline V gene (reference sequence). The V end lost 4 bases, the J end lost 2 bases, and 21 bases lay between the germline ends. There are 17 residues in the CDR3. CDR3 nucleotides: TGTGCCAGCAGCCGAGGTGGGGTAACGTCGAGAAACTATGGCTACACCTTC. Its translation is CASSRGGVTSRNYGYTF.

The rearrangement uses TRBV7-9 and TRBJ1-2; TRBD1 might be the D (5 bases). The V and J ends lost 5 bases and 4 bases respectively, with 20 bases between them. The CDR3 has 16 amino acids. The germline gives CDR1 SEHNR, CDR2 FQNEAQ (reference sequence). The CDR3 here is CASSPLSTGQTYGYTF. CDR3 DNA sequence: TGTGCCAGCAGCCCTCTTTCGACGGGGCAGACCTATGGCTACACCTTC. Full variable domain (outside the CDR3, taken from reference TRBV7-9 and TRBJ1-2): DTGVSQNPRHKITKRGQNVTFRCDPISEHNRLYWYRQTLGQGPEFLTYFQNEAQLEKSRLLSDRFSAERPKGSFSTLEIQRTEQGDSAMYLCASSPLSTGQTYGYTFGSGTRLTVV.

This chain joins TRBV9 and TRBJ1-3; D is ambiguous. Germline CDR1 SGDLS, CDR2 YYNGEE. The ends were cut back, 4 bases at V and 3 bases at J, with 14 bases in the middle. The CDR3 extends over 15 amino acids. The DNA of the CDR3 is TGTGCCAGCAGCCTAGCCGGGGTGGTTGGAAACACCATATATTTT. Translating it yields CASSLAGVVGNTIYF.

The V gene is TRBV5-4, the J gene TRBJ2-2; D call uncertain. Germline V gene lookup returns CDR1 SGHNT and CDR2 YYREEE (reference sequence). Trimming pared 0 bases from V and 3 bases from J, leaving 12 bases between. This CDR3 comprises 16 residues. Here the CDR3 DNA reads TGTGCCAGCAGCTTGGATGGTACTACTTACACCGGGGAGCTGTTTTTT. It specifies CASSLDGTTYTGELFF.

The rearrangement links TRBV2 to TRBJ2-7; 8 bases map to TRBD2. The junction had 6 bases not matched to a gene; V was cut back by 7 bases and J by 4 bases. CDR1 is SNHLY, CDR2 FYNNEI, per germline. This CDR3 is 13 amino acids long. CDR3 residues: CASIPGGGYEQYF. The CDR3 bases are TGTGCCAGCATCCCGGGGGGGGGTTACGAGCAGTACTTC.

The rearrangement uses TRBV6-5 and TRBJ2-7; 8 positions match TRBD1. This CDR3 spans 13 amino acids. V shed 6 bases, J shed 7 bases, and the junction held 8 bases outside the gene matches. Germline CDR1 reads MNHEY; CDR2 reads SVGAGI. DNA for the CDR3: TGTGCCAGCAGGGTCGGACAGGGTGGAGAGCAGTACGTC. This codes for CASRVGQGGEQYV.

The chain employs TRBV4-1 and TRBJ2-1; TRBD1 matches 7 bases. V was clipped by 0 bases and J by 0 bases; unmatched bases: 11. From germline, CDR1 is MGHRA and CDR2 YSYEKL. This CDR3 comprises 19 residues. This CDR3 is CASSQDLGATGFSYNEQFF. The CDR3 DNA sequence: TGCGCCAGCAGCCAAGATCTAGGGGCGACAGGGTTCTCCTACAATGAGCAGTTCTTC.

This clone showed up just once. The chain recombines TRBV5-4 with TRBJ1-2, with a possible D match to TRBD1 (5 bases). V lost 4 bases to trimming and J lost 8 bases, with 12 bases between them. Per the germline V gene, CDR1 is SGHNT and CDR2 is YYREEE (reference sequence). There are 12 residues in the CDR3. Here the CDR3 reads CASSGGGRGYTF. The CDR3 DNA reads TGTGCCAGCAGCGGTGGGGGGAGAGGCTACACCTTC. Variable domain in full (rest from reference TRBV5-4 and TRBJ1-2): ETGVTQSPTHLIKTRGQQVTLRCSSQSGHNTVSWYQQALGQGPQFIFQYYREEENGRGNFPPRFSGLQFPNYSSELNVNALELDDSALYLCASSGGGRGYTFGSGTRLTVV.

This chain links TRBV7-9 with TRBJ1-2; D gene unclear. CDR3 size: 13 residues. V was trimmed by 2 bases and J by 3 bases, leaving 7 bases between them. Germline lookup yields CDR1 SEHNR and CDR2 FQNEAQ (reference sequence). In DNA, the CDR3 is TGTGCCAGCAGCTTACAGGAGGACTATGGCTACACCTTC. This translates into CASSLQEDYGYTF.

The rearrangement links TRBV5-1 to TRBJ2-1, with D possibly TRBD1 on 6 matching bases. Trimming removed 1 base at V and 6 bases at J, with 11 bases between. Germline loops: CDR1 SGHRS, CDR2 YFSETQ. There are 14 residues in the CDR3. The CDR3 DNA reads TGCGCCAGCAGCTTGCTACAGGGATCCAATGAGCAGTTCTTC. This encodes CASSLLQGSNEQFF. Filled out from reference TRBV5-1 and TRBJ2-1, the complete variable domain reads KAGVTQTPRYLIKTRGQQVTLSCSPISGHRSVSWYQQTPGQGLQFLFEYFSETQRNKGNFPGRFSGRQFSNSRSEMNVSTLELGDSALYLCASSLLQGSNEQFFGPGTRLTVL.

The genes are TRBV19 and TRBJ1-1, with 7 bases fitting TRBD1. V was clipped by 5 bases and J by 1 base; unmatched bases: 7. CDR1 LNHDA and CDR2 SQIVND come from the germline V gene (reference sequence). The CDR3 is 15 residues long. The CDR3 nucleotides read TGTGCCAGTAGTGAGGGGACAGATACGAACACTGAAGCTTTCTTT. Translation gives CASSEGTDTNTEAFF.

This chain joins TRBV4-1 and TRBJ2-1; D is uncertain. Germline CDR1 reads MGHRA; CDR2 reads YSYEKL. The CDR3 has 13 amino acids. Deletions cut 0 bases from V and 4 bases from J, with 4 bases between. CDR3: CASSQDYYNEQFF. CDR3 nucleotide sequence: TGCGCCAGCAGCCAAGATTATTACAATGAGCAGTTCTTC.

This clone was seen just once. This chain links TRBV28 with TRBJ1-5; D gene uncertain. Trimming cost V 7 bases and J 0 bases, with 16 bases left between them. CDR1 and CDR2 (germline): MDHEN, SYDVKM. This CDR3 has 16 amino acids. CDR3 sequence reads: CASTLVSQFSNQPQHF. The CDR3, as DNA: TGTGCCAGCACCCTCGTAAGTCAGTTTAGCAATCAGCCCCAGCATTTT.

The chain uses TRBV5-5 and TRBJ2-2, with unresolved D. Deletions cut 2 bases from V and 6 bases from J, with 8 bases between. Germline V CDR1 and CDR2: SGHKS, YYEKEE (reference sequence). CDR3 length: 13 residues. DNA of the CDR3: TGTGCCAGCAGCTTTTCTGGGCCCGGGGAGCTGTTTTTT. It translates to CASSFSGPGELFF.

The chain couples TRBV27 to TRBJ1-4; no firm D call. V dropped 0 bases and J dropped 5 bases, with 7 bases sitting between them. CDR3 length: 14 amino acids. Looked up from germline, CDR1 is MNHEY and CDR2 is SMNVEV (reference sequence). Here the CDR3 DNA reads TGTGCCAGCAGTTTATCTGGGGTGAATGAAAAACTGTTTTTT. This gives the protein CASSLSGVNEKLFF.

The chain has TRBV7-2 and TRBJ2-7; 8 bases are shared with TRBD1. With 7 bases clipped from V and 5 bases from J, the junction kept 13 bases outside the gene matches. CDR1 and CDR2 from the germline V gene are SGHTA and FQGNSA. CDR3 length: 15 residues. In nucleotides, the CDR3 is TGTGCCAGCATCCCCCAGGGGGACAGGTTGAACGAGCAGTACGTC. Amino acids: CASIPQGDRLNEQYV.

The DNA of the CDR3 is TGCGCCAGCAGTGAGGTTGGGGGCGCGACAGATACGCAGTATTTT. It codes for CASSEVGGATDTQYF. This chain links TRBV10-2 with TRBJ2-3, with D perhaps matching TRBD1 (6 bases). Trimming left V 2 bases short and J 3 bases short, with 12 bases between. This CDR3 is 15 amino acids long. Germline V gene data show CDR1 as WSHSY and CDR2 as SAAADI.

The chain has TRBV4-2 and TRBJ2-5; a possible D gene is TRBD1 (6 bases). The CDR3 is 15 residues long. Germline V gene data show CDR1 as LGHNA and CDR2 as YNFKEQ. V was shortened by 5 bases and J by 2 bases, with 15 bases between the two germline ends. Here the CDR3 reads CASSAQQGSQETQYF. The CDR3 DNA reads TGTGCCAGCAGCGCACAACAGGGTTCTCAAGAGACCCAGTACTTC.

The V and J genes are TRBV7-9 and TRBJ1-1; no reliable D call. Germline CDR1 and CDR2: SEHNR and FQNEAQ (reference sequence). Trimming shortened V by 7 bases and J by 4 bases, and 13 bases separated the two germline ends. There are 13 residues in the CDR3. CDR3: CASTDGRTTEAFF. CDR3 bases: TGTGCCAGCACCGATGGCAGGACCACTGAAGCTTTCTTT.

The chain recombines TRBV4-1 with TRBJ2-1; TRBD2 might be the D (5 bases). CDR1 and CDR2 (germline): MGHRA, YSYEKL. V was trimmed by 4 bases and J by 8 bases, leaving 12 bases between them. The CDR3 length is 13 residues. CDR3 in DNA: TGCGCCAGCAGCCGGACTGGGATAGATGAGCAGTTCTTC. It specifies CASSRTGIDEQFF.

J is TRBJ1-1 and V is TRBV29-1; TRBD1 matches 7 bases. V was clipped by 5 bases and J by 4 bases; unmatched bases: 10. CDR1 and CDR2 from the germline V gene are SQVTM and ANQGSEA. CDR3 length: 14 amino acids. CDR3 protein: CSVIGTGVGTEAFF. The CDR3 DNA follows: TGCAGCGTTATAGGAACAGGGGTGGGCACTGAAGCTTTCTTT. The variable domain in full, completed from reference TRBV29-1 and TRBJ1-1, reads SAVISQKPSRDICQRGTSLTIQCQVDSQVTMMFWYRQQPGQSLTLIATANQGSEATYESGFVIDKFPISRPNLTFSTLTVSNMSPEDSSIYLCSVIGTGVGTEAFFGQGTRLTVV.